A selection of T cell receptor beta chains follows, all from one sample in a study of OX40 agonist ivuxolimab in advanced cancers. The protocol was immunoSEQ multiplex PCR, while the TCRdb copy is restricted to in-frame clones and leaves out a portion. The sample holds about 43,000 clones, about 86% seen once. This specimen was CD4+ or CD8+ T cells sorted from blood, taken in a trial of the OX40 agonist ivuxolimab. Receptor source: an adult with an advanced solid tumor such as melanoma, head and neck, liver or kidney cancer. The CDR3 runs from the conserved cysteine through the conserved F or W. D genes are given only for firm matches. Clone size, where shown, is once, few, many, or a class for clones that have expanded.

j_call,d_call,clone_size,cdr3_length,v_call,cdr3_aa,cdr3_nt
TRBJ2-1,TRBD1,.,14,TRBV11-2,CASSDGQGYNEQFF,TGTGCCAGCAGTGACGGACAGGGCTACAATGAGCAGTTCTTC
TRBJ1-1,.,.,15,TRBV4-1,CASSQNRGGNTEAFF,TGCGCCAGCAGCCAAAACAGAGGAGGGAACACTGAAGCTTTCTTT
TRBJ2-5,TRBD2,.,15,TRBV7-9,CASSSVTSYKETQYF,TGTGCCAGCAGCTCAGTGACTAGCTATAAAGAGACCCAGTACTTC
TRBJ2-5,TRBD2,.,16,TRBV2,CASSEITSGGGETQYF,TGTGCCAGCAGCGAAATAACTAGCGGGGGAGGGGAGACCCAGTACTTC
TRBJ2-2,.,.,13,TRBV19,CASSYRVAGELFF,TGTGCCAGTTCCTACAGGGTGGCCGGGGAGCTGTTTTTT
TRBJ2-5,TRBD2,.,15,TRBV6-6,CASSFLSGSEETQYF,TGTGCCAGCAGTTTCCTTAGCGGGAGCGAAGAGACCCAGTACTTC
TRBJ1-5,.,.,13,TRBV15,CATSPGRNQPQHF,TGTGCCACCAGCCCGGGGCGCAATCAGCCCCAGCATTTT
TRBJ2-7,.,.,13,TRBV5-4,CATSLGYGDEQYF,TGTGCCACCAGCTTGGGTTATGGGGACGAGCAGTACTTC
TRBJ1-6,.,.,13,TRBV7-6,CASSLDRGSPLHF,TGTGCCAGCAGCTTAGATCGGGGTTCACCCCTCCACTTT
TRBJ1-1,.,.,16,TRBV18,CASSPPSGRLNTEAFF,TGTGCCAGCTCACCACCGTCAGGGCGCTTGAACACTGAAGCTTTCTTT
TRBJ2-1,.,.,12,TRBV13,CASSFEQVEQFF,TGTGCCAGCAGCTTTGAGCAGGTTGAGCAGTTCTTC
TRBJ1-5,.,.,16,TRBV28,CASSYGQPNSNQPQHF,TGTGCCAGCAGTTATGGACAGCCTAATAGCAATCAGCCCCAGCATTTT
TRBJ2-7,TRBD2,.,15,TRBV27,CASSLSGASSYEQYF,TGTGCCAGCAGTTTAAGCGGGGCGAGCTCCTACGAGCAGTACTTC
TRBJ2-7,TRBD1,.,14,TRBV7-9,CASSNDRDLYEQYF,TGTGCCAGCAGCAACGACAGGGACCTCTACGAGCAGTACTTC
TRBJ2-7,.,.,13,TRBV19,CASSLQGAYEQYF,TGTGCCAGTAGTTTGCAGGGTGCGTACGAGCAGTACTTC
TRBJ1-1,.,.,11,TRBV29-1,CSVDRVAEAFF,TGCAGCGTTGACAGGGTGGCTGAAGCTTTCTTT
TRBJ2-5,.,.,13,TRBV5-4,CASSLWEWETQYF,TGTGCCAGCAGCTTGTGGGAATGGGAGACCCAGTACTTC
TRBJ1-2,TRBD1,.,16,TRBV6-5,CASSYSTGTGNYGYTF,TGTGCCAGCAGTTACTCGACAGGGACGGGTAACTATGGCTACACCTTC
TRBJ1-2,.,.,16,TRBV6-6,CASSYSVRPSNYGYTF,TGTGCCAGCAGTTACTCGGTTCGGCCTTCTAACTATGGCTACACCTTC
TRBJ2-1,.,.,15,TRBV5-6,CASSLRGGLGNEQFF,TGTGCCAGCAGCCTGAGGGGGGGCCTCGGAAATGAGCAGTTCTTC
TRBJ2-5,.,.,15,TRBV11-2,CASSRPTEGGETQYF,TGTGCCAGCAGCCGCCCGACCGAGGGTGGCGAGACCCAGTACTTC
TRBJ2-5,.,.,12,TRBV4-1,CASSQDGRTQYF,TGCGCCAGCAGCCAAGATGGACGGACCCAGTACTTC
TRBJ2-1,.,.,11,TRBV27,CASSSHNEQFF,TGTGCCAGCAGTTCCCACAATGAGCAGTTCTTC
TRBJ2-5,TRBD1,.,14,TRBV9,CASSAGTVEETQYF,TGTGCCAGCAGCGCGGGGACAGTTGAAGAGACCCAGTACTTC
TRBJ2-3,TRBD2,once,17,TRBV27,CASSLLPTSGTPDTQYF,TGTGCCAGCAGCCTCCTCCCGACTAGCGGGACCCCGGATACGCAGTATTTT
TRBJ2-2,.,.,13,TRBV19,CASSIPGGGELFF,TGTGCCAGTAGTATTCCAGGCGGCGGGGAGCTGTTTTTT
TRBJ2-7,.,.,13,TRBV30,CAWTGSLTYEQYF,TGTGCCTGGACCGGCAGCCTTACCTACGAGCAGTACTTC
TRBJ1-1,.,.,15,TRBV9,CASSVGQGEGTEAFF,TGTGCCAGCAGCGTAGGTCAGGGAGAGGGCACTGAAGCTTTCTTT
TRBJ1-1,TRBD1,.,17,TRBV7-6,CASSSERDRPLGTEAFF,TGTGCCAGCAGCTCAGAACGGGACAGGCCTCTTGGGACTGAAGCTTTCTTT
TRBJ1-2,.,.,13,TRBV29-1,CSVAPGPSYGYTF,TGCAGCGTTGCGCCGGGGCCCTCCTATGGCTACACCTTC
TRBJ2-7,TRBD1,.,16,TRBV7-9,CASSLAQGALAYEQYF,TGTGCCAGCAGCTTAGCACAGGGGGCGTTAGCCTACGAGCAGTACTTC
TRBJ1-1,.,.,13,TRBV19,CASSMRGADEAFF,TGTGCCAGTAGTATGAGGGGGGCTGATGAAGCTTTCTTT
TRBJ2-3,TRBD2,.,15,TRBV6-1,CACSGSGRASDTQYF,TGTGCCTGTTCCGGTAGCGGGAGGGCGTCTGATACGCAGTATTTT
TRBJ2-5,TRBD2,.,15,TRBV19,CASSPSAGRGETQYF,TGTGCCAGTAGTCCTAGTGCGGGGAGGGGAGAGACCCAGTACTTC
TRBJ1-2,.,.,13,TRBV5-4,CASSLAGGVGYTF,TGTGCCAGCAGCTTGGCTGGGGGTGTTGGCTACACCTTC
TRBJ2-3,.,.,14,TRBV5-4,CASSLRGATDTQYF,TGTGCCAGCAGCTTGCGGGGGGCCACAGATACGCAGTATTTT
TRBJ1-2,TRBD1,.,16,TRBV7-9,CASRPPDRAYNYGYTF,TGTGCCAGCAGACCCCCGGACAGGGCATATAACTATGGCTACACCTTC
TRBJ2-5,.,.,14,TRBV28,CASSFISDQETQYF,TGTGCCAGCAGTTTTATTAGCGACCAAGAGACCCAGTACTTC